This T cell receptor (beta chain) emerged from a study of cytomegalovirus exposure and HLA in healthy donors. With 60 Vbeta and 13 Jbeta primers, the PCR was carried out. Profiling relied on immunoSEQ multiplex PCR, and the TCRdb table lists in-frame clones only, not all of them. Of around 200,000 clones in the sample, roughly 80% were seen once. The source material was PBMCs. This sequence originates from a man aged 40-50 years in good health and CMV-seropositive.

CDR3 coding DNA: TGTGCCAGCAGGGGAGTAGAGGGTCCCTACGAGCAGTACTTC. Encoded protein: CASRGVEGPYEQYF. The chain recombines TRBV27 with TRBJ2-7; a possible D gene is TRBD2 (5 bases). With 6 bases removed from V and 2 bases from J, the gap between germline ends came to 14 bases. The CDR3 runs 14 residues. Germline V lookup: CDR1 MNHEY, CDR2 SMNVEV (reference sequence).